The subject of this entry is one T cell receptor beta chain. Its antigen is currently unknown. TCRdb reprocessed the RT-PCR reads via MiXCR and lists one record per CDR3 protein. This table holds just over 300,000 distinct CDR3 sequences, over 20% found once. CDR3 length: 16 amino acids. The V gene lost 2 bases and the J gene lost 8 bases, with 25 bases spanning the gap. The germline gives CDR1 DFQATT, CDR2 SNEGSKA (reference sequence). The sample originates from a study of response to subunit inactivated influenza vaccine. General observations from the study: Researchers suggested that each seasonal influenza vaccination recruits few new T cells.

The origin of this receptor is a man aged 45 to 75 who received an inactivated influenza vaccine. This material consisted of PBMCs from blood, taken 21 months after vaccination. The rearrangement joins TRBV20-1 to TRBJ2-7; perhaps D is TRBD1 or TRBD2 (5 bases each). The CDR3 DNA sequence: TGCAGTGCTAGATCCCTTCGGGAAGGGGTAATAGGGAAGCAGTACTTC. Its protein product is CSARSLREGVIGKQYF.